The 9 T cell receptor beta chains listed next were all sequenced from one sample in a study of preoperative IRX-2 immunotherapy in early breast cancer (dated by TCRdb to the late 2010s). The label giving this sample's treatment or condition can be read as: preoperative locoregional IRX-2 cytokine immunotherapy. The method behind the library was the immunoSEQ multiplex PCR assay. The clones in this table, taken by TCRdb from immuneACCESS, are in-frame only. Not every clone is retained; where verified, under half of the shortfall comes from an unresolved V gene, and the cause of the rest is unknown. The sample table shows about 98,000 clones, and 86% are seen once. The ten largest clones capture roughly 2% of the sample. The sequenced sample was tumor tissue, obtained after IRX-2 immunotherapy. Receptor source: a human donor with breast cancer.

The V call is TRBV25-1, the J call TRBJ1-2, with D unclear. CDR1 MGHDK and CDR2 SYGVNS come from the germline V gene. The V end was cut by 8 bases, the J end by 7 bases, with 14 bases between. The CDR3 totals 12 residues. The CDR3 DNA sequence: TGTGCCAGCGGATCAGGACTGCGTGGCTACACCTTC. This translates into CASGSGLRGYTF.

V and J are TRBV30 and TRBJ1-2; perhaps TRBD1 as D (6 bases). Germline V gives CDR1 GTSNPN, CDR2 SVGIG (reference sequence). V lost 0 bases and J lost 8, with 13 bases in between. CDR3 length: 13 residues. The CDR3 spells CAWSVSRGSGYTF. For the CDR3, the DNA is TGTGCCTGGAGTGTAAGCAGGGGATCGGGCTACACCTTC.

The chain combines TRBV15 with TRBJ1-5; D possibly corresponds to TRBD1 (6 bases). Looked up from germline, CDR1 is LNHNV and CDR2 is YYDKDF (reference sequence). The CDR3 consists of 17 residues. V was cut by 4 bases and J by 5 bases, with 21 bases left in between. CDR3 protein: CATSTLPVQGFDQPQHF. The DNA for the CDR3 is TGTGCCACCAGCACCCTTCCCGTACAGGGCTTTGATCAGCCCCAGCATTTT.

This sequence joins TRBV6-8 and TRBJ1-2, with D perhaps matching TRBD1 (5 bases). Germline V lookup: CDR1 MNHGY, CDR2 SAAAGT. CDR3 length: 15 amino acids. The V and J ends lost 10 bases and 1 base respectively, with 19 bases between them. The CDR3 protein is CAIYKQAGLNYGYTF. Here the CDR3 DNA reads TGTGCCATTTATAAACAGGCGGGTCTTAACTATGGCTACACCTTC.

The chain employs TRBV10-2 and TRBJ2-3; D perhaps matches TRBD2 (6 bases). Germline V lookup: CDR1 WSHSY, CDR2 SAAADI. Trimming stripped 7 bases from V and 6 bases from J, with 20 bases between. CDR3 length: 15 amino acids. The CDR3 region is CASTDSGLGEDTQYF. The CDR3 coding sequence is TGCGCCAGCACCGACTCGGGACTCGGAGAGGATACGCAGTATTTT.

The CDR3 here is CASSTTRMAYEQYF. CDR3 sequence (DNA): TGTGCCAGCAGCACGACCAGGATGGCCTACGAGCAGTACTTC. This rearrangement joins TRBV7-1 to TRBJ2-7; D remains unclear. TRBV7-1 is an ORF, and what it does is uncertain. This CDR3 is built from 14 residues. V was trimmed by 5 bases and J by 2 bases, leaving 13 bases between them.

In nucleotides, the CDR3 is TGTGCCAGCAGTGCAACAGGGGGCGCGACCCAGCCCCAGCATTTT. Its translation is CASSATGGATQPQHF. J is TRBJ1-5 and V is TRBV6-7; the match to TRBD1 covers 9 bases. TRBV6-7 is an open reading frame, and its role is uncertain. The length of the CDR3 is 15 residues. V shed 5 bases and J 7 bases; nucleotides not matched to a gene: 9.

This clone showed up just a few times. V gene TRBV6-8 combines with J gene TRBJ2-2, with 7 bases that match TRBD1. The V gene end was trimmed by 6 bases and the J gene end by 1 base; junction bases not matched to a gene: 8. Germline CDR1 is MNHGY and CDR2 is SAAAGT. The CDR3 is made up of 16 amino acids. The CDR3 sequence is CASSDWTGKNTGELFF. The CDR3, as DNA: TGTGCCAGCAGCGACTGGACAGGAAAGAACACCGGGGAGCTGTTTTTT.

The chain links TRBV6-8 to TRBJ2-1; D gene uncertain. The germline V gene encodes CDR1 MNHGY and CDR2 SAAAGT. The V end lost 5 bases, the J end lost 0 bases, and 11 bases lay between the germline ends. The CDR3 has 15 amino acids. Here the CDR3 reads CASSDGSSSYNEQFF. The CDR3 DNA reads as TGTGCCAGCAGTGACGGCAGCAGCTCCTACAATGAGCAGTTCTTC.